This T cell receptor beta chain was profiled in a study of T cell changes during pregnancy in multiple sclerosis. This table comes from immunoSEQ multiplex PCR, and its TCRdb copy is limited to in-frame clones, with some not included. The sample contains around 88,000 clones, 85% to 95% of which appear only once. Trimming removed 5 bases at V and 0 bases at J, with 10 bases between. The CDR3 is made up of 14 amino acids. CDR1 MNHEY and CDR2 SVGAGI come from the germline V gene. The material was peripheral blood, obtained in the first trimester of pregnancy. This chain joins TRBV6-5 and TRBJ1-1, with a possible D match to TRBD1 (5 bases). This receptor was obtained from a female donor with multiple sclerosis, enrolled in a pregnancy study. CDR3 amino acids: CASSRTHLNTEAFF. In DNA form, the CDR3 reads TGTGCCAGCAGTCGGACACACTTGAACACTGAAGCTTTCTTT.